Below, 27 T cell receptor beta chains from the same sample are listed, as sequenced in a study of T cells expressing NK-cell markers. From its re-call of the 5' RACE reads, TCRdb lists each CDR3 protein once, without DNA. The specimen's table records 550,000 to 600,000 distinct CDR3 sequences. The sample taken for sequencing was blood T cells: a sorted CD56 or NKG2C T cell subset, CD4+ or CD8+ T cells, or bulk PBMC T cells (not recorded which). These receptors were obtained from a young man in good health.

The chain uses TRBV5-1 and TRBJ2-5; no DNA is available, so the TRBD2 call from TCRdb remains unchecked. Germline lookup yields CDR1 SGHRS and CDR2 YFSETQ. The CDR3 runs 16 residues. The CDR3 protein is CASSTTGTRGQETQYF.

The J gene is TRBJ1-4, the V gene TRBV12-3 or TRBV12-4. The CDR3 length is 15 residues. This CDR3 reads CASSGDVGQDEKLFF.

The chain employs TRBV18 and TRBJ1-1. This CDR3 is built from 15 residues. The germline V gene encodes CDR1 KGHSH and CDR2 LQKENI. The CDR3 spells CASSPQGPLNTEAFF.

The rearrangement uses TRBV5-6 and TRBJ2-4; TCRdb designates TRBD1, a call that cannot be tested without DNA. The germline CDR1 and CDR2 sequences are SGHDT and YYEEEE. The CDR3 has 15 residues. The CDR3 is CASSWWRKGQDIQYF.

V and J are TRBV12-3 or TRBV12-4 and TRBJ1-6; TCRdb gives TRBD1 as the D gene, but with no DNA this cannot be confirmed. The length of the CDR3 is 14 residues. CDR3: CASSSPTENSPLHF.

The rearrangement links TRBV10-3 to TRBJ2-3; TCRdb's D call of TRBD2 is untestable without DNA. This CDR3 is built from 13 residues. Germline CDR1 and CDR2: ENHRY and SYGVKD. CDR3 protein: CATLSGSTDTQYF.

J is TRBJ2-7 and V is TRBV20-1; checking the TCRdb D call of TRBD1 is not possible without DNA. CDR3 length: 15 amino acids. CDR1 and CDR2 (germline): DFQATT, SNEGSKA (reference sequence). CDR3 loop: CSARVNPGPKSEQYF.

This chain links TRBV7-9 with TRBJ1-1. Germline-derived CDR1 and CDR2 are SEHNR and FQNEAQ (reference sequence). This CDR3 is 17 amino acids long. The CDR3: CASSFSSGLGLNTEAFF.

The gene calls are TRBV5-1 and TRBJ1-1; there is no DNA to check the TCRdb D call of TRBD1. The germline CDR1 and CDR2 sequences are SGHRS and YFSETQ. The CDR3 has 13 amino acids. The CDR3 loop is CASMTGPNTEAFF.

The chain joins TRBV25-1 to TRBJ2-1; there is no DNA to check the TCRdb D call of TRBD1. Germline CDR1 is MGHDK and CDR2 is SYGVNS. The CDR3 covers 13 residues. The CDR3 spells CASSEWGPHEQFF.

The J gene is TRBJ2-3, the V gene TRBV7-9; TCRdb's D call of TRBD2 is untestable without DNA. The CDR3 spans 17 residues. From germline, CDR1 is SEHNR and CDR2 FQNEAQ (reference sequence). CDR3 sequence reads: CASRSGLAGKRTDTQYF.

The chain combines TRBV6-2 or TRBV6-3 with TRBJ2-5; the TCRdb D gene call, TRBD1, has no DNA to confirm it. The CDR3 length is 13 residues. CDR1 MNHEY and CDR2 SVGEGT come from the germline V gene. CDR3 sequence reads: CATTLVTRETQYF.

J is TRBJ1-1 and V is TRBV4-1; the TCRdb call, TRBD1, lacks DNA for checking. Germline assignment: CDR1 MGHRA and CDR2 YSYEKL. The CDR3 loop spans 13 amino acids. The CDR3 is CASSQTRQYSAFF.

J is TRBJ2-1 and V is TRBV24-1; there is no DNA to check the TCRdb D call of TRBD2. The V gene's germline CDR1 is KGHDR and CDR2 SFDVKD. The CDR3 is made up of 18 amino acids. The CDR3 loop reads CATSESSWTSGTYNEQFF.

The V and J genes are TRBV20-1 and TRBJ2-4; checking the TCRdb D call of TRBD2 is not possible without DNA. The CDR3 consists of 16 residues. Looked up from germline, CDR1 is DFQATT and CDR2 is SNEGSKA (reference sequence). The CDR3 spells CSAQGLAGDFKNIQYF.

This chain joins TRBV6-2 or TRBV6-3 and TRBJ2-7; the D call of TRBD2 rests on TCRdb alone, since no DNA is present to check it. The CDR3 is 14 residues long. The germline V gene has CDR1 MNHEY and CDR2 SVGEGT. The CDR3 here is CASSYRVPYYEQYF.

V is TRBV29-1 and J is TRBJ2-7. From germline, CDR1 is SQVTM and CDR2 ANQGSEA. This CDR3 has 13 residues. CDR3 in amino acids: CSVIGGSSYEQYF.

The chain links TRBV20-1 to TRBJ2-5. The CDR3 has 13 residues. CDR1 and CDR2 from the germline V gene are DFQATT and SNEGSKA (reference sequence). The chain's CDR3 is CSARLGSKETQYF.

The chain has TRBV20-1 and TRBJ2-1; TCRdb's D call, TRBD1, is unchecked because there is no DNA. This CDR3 has 15 amino acids. The germline V gene has CDR1 DFQATT and CDR2 SNEGSKA (reference sequence). This CDR3 reads CSAPQGPRPNNEQFF.

V usage is TRBV20-1 and J usage is TRBJ1-6. Per the germline V gene, CDR1 is DFQATT and CDR2 is SNEGSKA (reference sequence). The CDR3 has 13 amino acids. This chain's CDR3 is CSARSRENSPLHF.

The chain combines TRBV12-3 or TRBV12-4 with TRBJ2-1; TCRdb's D call, TRBD2, is unchecked because there is no DNA. This CDR3 comprises 13 residues. CDR3 region: CASRGLVGDEQFF.

The V call is TRBV27, the J call TRBJ2-7; TCRdb returns TRBD1, unconfirmable since there is no DNA. This CDR3 has 15 amino acids. CDR1 and CDR2 from the germline V gene are MNHEY and SMNVEV (reference sequence). The CDR3 sequence: CASSLVGGEAYEQYF.

V and J are TRBV19 and TRBJ2-7; TCRdb names TRBD1, which stays unverified in the absence of DNA. CDR3 size: 13 residues. Germline-derived CDR1 and CDR2 are LNHDA and SQIVND (reference sequence). The chain's CDR3 is CASSTGQPYEQYF.

The genes are TRBV7-7 and TRBJ2-1; with no DNA, the TCRdb D assignment of TRBD2 cannot be verified. The CDR3 contains 16 residues. CDR1 is SSHAT and CDR2 is FNYEAQ in the germline V gene (reference sequence). The CDR3 loop reads CASSLGRTTSYNEQFF.

The rearrangement links TRBV27 to TRBJ2-2; TCRdb's D call of TRBD1 is untestable without DNA. There are 14 residues in the CDR3. Germline assignment: CDR1 MNHEY and CDR2 SMNVEV (reference sequence). The CDR3 loop is CASRQTQGSGELFF.

This chain connects TRBV7-3 to TRBJ1-6. Germline CDR1 SGHTA, CDR2 FQGTGA. This CDR3 is built from 19 residues. CDR3: CASSLRPVDHSSYNSPLHF.

This chain uses TRBV25-1 with TRBJ2-4; lacking DNA, the TRBD2 call made by TCRdb goes unchecked. CDR1 is MGHDK and CDR2 is SYGVNS in the germline V gene. This CDR3 has 12 residues. The CDR3 is CASGSGRNIQYF.